This TCR beta chain derives from a study of T cells expressing NK-cell markers. A note on this clonotype: Its antigen is not known.

Germline loops: CDR1 SGHRS, CDR2 YFSETQ. The CDR3 loop spans 15 amino acids. Points from the study as a whole: These clonotypes, the leaders elsewhere, also led the CD3+CD56-NKG2C+ fraction in four donors.

From its re-call of the 5' RACE reads, TCRdb lists each CDR3 protein once, without DNA. The data include around 470,000 distinct CDR3 sequences; the top ten clones carry approximately 1.5%. Specimen: blood T cells: a sorted CD56 or NKG2C T cell subset, CD4+ or CD8+ T cells, or bulk PBMC T cells (not recorded which). This TCR was sampled from a woman aged 45 to 65 in good health. The gene calls are TRBV5-1 and TRBJ2-1; the D call from TCRdb, TRBD2, cannot be confirmed without DNA. CDR3 protein: CASSSDVSGSNEQFF. Looking up the rest from reference TRBV5-1 and TRBJ2-1 gives the full variable domain: KAGVTQTPRYLIKTRGQQVTLSCSPISGHRSVSWYQQTPGQGLQFLFEYFSETQRNKGNFPGRFSGRQFSNSRSEMNVSTLELGDSALYLCASSSDVSGSNEQFFGPGTRLTVL.